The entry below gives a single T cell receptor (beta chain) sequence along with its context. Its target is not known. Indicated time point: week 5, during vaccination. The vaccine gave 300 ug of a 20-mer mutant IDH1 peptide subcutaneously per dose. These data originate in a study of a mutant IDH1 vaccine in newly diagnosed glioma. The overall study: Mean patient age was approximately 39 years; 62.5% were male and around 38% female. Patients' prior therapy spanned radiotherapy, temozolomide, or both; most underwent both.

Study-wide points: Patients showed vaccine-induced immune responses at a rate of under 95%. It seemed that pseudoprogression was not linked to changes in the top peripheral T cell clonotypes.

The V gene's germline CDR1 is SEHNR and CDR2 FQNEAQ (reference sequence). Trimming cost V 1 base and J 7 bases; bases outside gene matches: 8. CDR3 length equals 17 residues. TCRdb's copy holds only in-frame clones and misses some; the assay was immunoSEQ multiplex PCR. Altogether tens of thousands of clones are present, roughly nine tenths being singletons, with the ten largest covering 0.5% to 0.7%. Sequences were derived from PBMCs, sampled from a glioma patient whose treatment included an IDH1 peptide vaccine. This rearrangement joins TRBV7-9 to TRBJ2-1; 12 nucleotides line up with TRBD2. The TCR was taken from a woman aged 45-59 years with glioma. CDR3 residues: CASSLVSGLAGRNEQFF. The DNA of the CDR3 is TGTGCCAGCAGCTTAGTATCCGGACTAGCGGGGCGTAATGAGCAGTTCTTC.